These T cell receptor beta chains were read from a single sample in a study of shared clonotypes between healthy human individuals. Method: immunoSEQ multiplex PCR; TCRdb's copy keeps in-frame clones and lacks some. The data contain roughly 1,100,000 clones, 60% to 80% of them singletons. What was sequenced was memory CD4+ T cells sorted from blood. Every receptor here comes from a man aged 18-30 years in good health. The CDR3 runs from the conserved cysteine through the conserved F or W. The D gene is left open where the match is weak. Part of the rows lack a size; the others show once, few, many or a class for expanded clones.

d_call	clone_size	v_call	j_call	cdr3_nt	cdr3_aa
TRBD1	.	TRBV15	TRBJ1-1	TGTGCCACCAGCAGAGATCGTGGGTCAGGGGGTGCGAACACTGAAGCTTTCTTT	CATSRDRGSGGANTEAFF
.	.	TRBV30	TRBJ1-5	TGTGCCTGGAGTGTTGGGGGTTTGAGCAATCAGCCCCAGCATTTT	CAWSVGGLSNQPQHF
.	.	TRBV28	TRBJ1-6	TGTGCCAGCAGTCCAGGGGTTCAGGGGTCACCCCTCCACTTT	CASSPGVQGSPLHF
.	.	TRBV21-1	TRBJ1-2	TGTGCCAGCAGCAAAGAGGCAGGGGGCTATGGCTACACCTTC	CASSKEAGGYGYTF
.	.	TRBV6-1	TRBJ1-5	TGTGCCAGCAGTGAAACCCCTATCCGGGGTTGGGGAGGCCTTTATAGCAATCAGCCCCAGCATTTT	CASSETPIRGWGGLYSNQPQHF
.	.	TRBV7-2	TRBJ2-4	TGTGCCAGCAGCTTAATCATCTCCAGGGCCAAAAACATTCAGTACTTC	CASSLIISRAKNIQYF
TRBD2	.	TRBV2	TRBJ2-3	TGTGCCAGCAGTGAAGCGAGAGCGGGAGGCACAGATACGCAGTATTTT	CASSEARAGGTDTQYF
TRBD2	.	TRBV6-6	TRBJ2-1	TGTGCCAGCAGGGGGGGGTCTTTTTTCAATGAGCAGTTCTTC	CASRGGSFFNEQFF
.	.	TRBV6-5	TRBJ1-4	TGTGCCAGCAGTTACTCAAAACGAGGGGAAAAACTGTTTTTT	CASSYSKRGEKLFF
.	few	TRBV5-1	TRBJ1-6	TGCGCCAGCAGCTTGGGGGACAATCGCTCACCCCTCCACTTT	CASSLGDNRSPLHF
TRBD1	.	TRBV5-1	TRBJ2-7	TGCGCCAGCAGCGGACAGGGGGCCCAGGTGCAGTACTTC	CASSGQGAQVQYF
.	.	TRBV9	TRBJ2-1	TGTGCCAGCAGCGTGGACTATTACAATGAGCAGTTCTTC	CASSVDYYNEQFF
TRBD1	.	TRBV19	TRBJ1-6	TGTGCCAGTGACGACCCCCGACAGGGTATGGGTTCACCCCTCCACTTT	CASDDPRQGMGSPLHF
.	.	TRBV10-3	TRBJ1-2	TGTGCCATCAGTGAGGCTTTAAACTATGGCTACACCTTC	CAISEALNYGYTF
.	.	TRBV19	TRBJ1-2	TGTGCCAGTAGTACCCCCTCCGGGACAACCTATGGCTACACCTTC	CASSTPSGTTYGYTF
.	.	TRBV5-5	TRBJ2-1	TGTGCCAGCAGCTTGGTTATGAACTCCTACAATGAGCAGTTCTTC	CASSLVMNSYNEQFF
.	.	TRBV27	TRBJ1-1	TGTGCCAGCAGTTCCTTATTGAACACTGAAGCTTTCTTT	CASSSLLNTEAFF
.	.	TRBV7-2	TRBJ2-1	TGTGCCAGCAGCTGGGATACGGGGAAGAGCTCCTACAATGAGCAGTTCTTC	CASSWDTGKSSYNEQFF
TRBD2	once	TRBV9	TRBJ2-5	TGTGCCAGCAGCGTAGGCGGGACTATAAACCAAGAGACCCAGTACTTC	CASSVGGTINQETQYF
.	.	TRBV5-1	TRBJ1-5	TGCGCCAGCAGCTTGGAAGGCGGCTACAATCAGCCCCAGCATTTT	CASSLEGGYNQPQHF
.	.	TRBV18	TRBJ2-5	TGTGCCAGCTCACCAGGCAGGGAGCAAGAGACCCAGTACTTC	CASSPGREQETQYF
TRBD1	.	TRBV5-6	TRBJ1-2	TGTGCCAGCAGCCGACAGGGACCGGCTGGCTACACCTTC	CASSRQGPAGYTF
.	.	TRBV5-4	TRBJ1-6	TGTGCCAGCAGCTTGGTTCGGACTGCGGGGAATTCACCCCTCCACTTT	CASSLVRTAGNSPLHF
.	few	TRBV10-3	TRBJ1-4	TGTGCCATCAGTTCGGGGTTTGCAACTAATGAAAAACTGTTTTTT	CAISSGFATNEKLFF
.	.	TRBV28	TRBJ2-3	TGTGCCAGCAGTTTGCTTCCGTCTAGACCTGGGCCAGATACGCAGTATTTT	CASSLLPSRPGPDTQYF
TRBD1	.	TRBV18	TRBJ1-1	TGTGCCAGCTCGCCCATGACAGGGGCGAACACTGAAGCTTTCTTT	CASSPMTGANTEAFF